This T cell receptor beta chain was recovered during a study of beta chain features in type 1 diabetes. The wider study: Healthy donors, compared against patients, showed similar age, gender and cell yields. Overall study findings and caveats: Naive, central memory and Treg TCRB repertoires appeared more alike in patients than in healthy donors.

TCRB transcripts that were expressed got sequenced, as all of the isolated RNA had been reverse transcribed. Method: immunoSEQ multiplex PCR; TCRdb's copy keeps in-frame clones and lacks some. The repertoire consists of roughly 450,000 clones, with about an eighth occurring once and the leading ten covering 0.045% to 0.05%. On this clone: Its antigen is not known.

The CDR3 loop spans 15 amino acids. The V and J ends lost 6 bases and 2 bases respectively, with 14 bases between them. In germline, CDR1 is LNHDA, CDR2 SQIVND (reference sequence). Each donor gave one heparinised blood draw averaging about 110 mL. V and J are TRBV19 and TRBJ2-1, with a weak D call TRBD2 (6 bases). This TCR was sampled from a woman aged 18-35 years in good health. Sequences were obtained from naive CD4+ T cells from blood. For the CDR3, the DNA is TGTGCCAGTAGGAGGGGCGGGATGACCTACAATGAGCAGTTCTTC. Translation gives CASRRGGMTYNEQFF.